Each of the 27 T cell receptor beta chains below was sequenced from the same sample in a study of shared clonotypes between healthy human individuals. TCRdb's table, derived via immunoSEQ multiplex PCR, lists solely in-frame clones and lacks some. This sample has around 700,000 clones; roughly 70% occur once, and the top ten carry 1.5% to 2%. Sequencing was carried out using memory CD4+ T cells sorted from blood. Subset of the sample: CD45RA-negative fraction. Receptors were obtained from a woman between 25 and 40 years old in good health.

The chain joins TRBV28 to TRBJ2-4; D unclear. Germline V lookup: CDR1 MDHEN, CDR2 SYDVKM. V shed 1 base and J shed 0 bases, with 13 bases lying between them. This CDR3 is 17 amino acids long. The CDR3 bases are TGTGCCAGCAGTTTATCTCCGGCCAGACTAGCCAAAAACATTCAGTACTTC. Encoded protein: CASSLSPARLAKNIQYF.

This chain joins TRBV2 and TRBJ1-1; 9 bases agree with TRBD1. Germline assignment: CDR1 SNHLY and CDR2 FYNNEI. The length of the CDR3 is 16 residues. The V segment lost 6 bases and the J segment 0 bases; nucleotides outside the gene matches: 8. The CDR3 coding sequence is TGTGCCAGCAGGAGTCCGGGACAGGGAGTGAACACTGAAGCTTTCTTT. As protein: CASRSPGQGVNTEAFF.

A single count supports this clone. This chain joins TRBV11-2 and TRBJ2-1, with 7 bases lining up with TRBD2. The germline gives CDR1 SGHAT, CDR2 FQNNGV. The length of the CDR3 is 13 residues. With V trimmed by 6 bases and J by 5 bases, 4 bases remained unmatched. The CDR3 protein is CASRIAGHNEQFF. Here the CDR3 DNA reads TGTGCCAGCAGAATAGCGGGTCACAATGAGCAGTTCTTC.

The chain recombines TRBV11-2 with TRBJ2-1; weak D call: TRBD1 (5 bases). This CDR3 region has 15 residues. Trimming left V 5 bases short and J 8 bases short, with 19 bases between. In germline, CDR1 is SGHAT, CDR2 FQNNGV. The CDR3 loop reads CASSTRAARGDEQFF. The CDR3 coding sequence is TGTGCCAGCAGCACCCGGGCGGCTAGGGGCGATGAGCAGTTCTTC.

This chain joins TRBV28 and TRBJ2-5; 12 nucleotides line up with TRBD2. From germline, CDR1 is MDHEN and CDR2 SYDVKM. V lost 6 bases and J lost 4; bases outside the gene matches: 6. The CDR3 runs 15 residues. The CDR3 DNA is TGTGCCAGCAGACTAGCGGGAGGACGTTCAGAGACCCAGTACTTC. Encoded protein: CASRLAGGRSETQYF.

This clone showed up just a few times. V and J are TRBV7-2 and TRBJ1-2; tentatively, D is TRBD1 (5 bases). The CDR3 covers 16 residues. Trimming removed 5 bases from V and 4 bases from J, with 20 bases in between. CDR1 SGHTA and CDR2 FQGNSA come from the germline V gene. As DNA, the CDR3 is TGTGCCAGCAGCCCGCAGGGTTTCTCCGGGGGCTATGGCTACACCTTC. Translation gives CASSPQGFSGGYGYTF.

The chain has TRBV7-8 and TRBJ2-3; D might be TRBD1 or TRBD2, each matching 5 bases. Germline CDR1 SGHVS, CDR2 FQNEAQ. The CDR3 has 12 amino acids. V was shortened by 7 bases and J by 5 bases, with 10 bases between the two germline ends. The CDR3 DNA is TGTGCCAGCACGGAGAGGGGAGATACGCAGTATTTT. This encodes CASTERGDTQYF.

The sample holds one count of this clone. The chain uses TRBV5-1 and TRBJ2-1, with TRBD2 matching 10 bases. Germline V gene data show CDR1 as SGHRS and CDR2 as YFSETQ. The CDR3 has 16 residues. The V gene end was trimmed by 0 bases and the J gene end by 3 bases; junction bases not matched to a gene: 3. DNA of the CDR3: TGCGCCAGCAGCTTGGGAGTAGCGGGGGGCTACAATGAGCAGTTCTTC. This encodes CASSLGVAGGYNEQFF. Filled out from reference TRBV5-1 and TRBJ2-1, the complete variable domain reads KAGVTQTPRYLIKTRGQQVTLSCSPISGHRSVSWYQQTPGQGLQFLFEYFSETQRNKGNFPGRFSGRQFSNSRSEMNVSTLELGDSALYLCASSLGVAGGYNEQFFGPGTRLTVL.

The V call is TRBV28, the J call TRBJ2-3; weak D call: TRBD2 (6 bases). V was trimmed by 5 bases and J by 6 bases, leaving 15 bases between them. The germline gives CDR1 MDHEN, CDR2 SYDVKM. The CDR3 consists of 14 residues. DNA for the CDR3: TGTGCCAGCAGTACGTCCGGGAGTGGGGATACGCAGTATTTT. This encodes CASSTSGSGDTQYF.

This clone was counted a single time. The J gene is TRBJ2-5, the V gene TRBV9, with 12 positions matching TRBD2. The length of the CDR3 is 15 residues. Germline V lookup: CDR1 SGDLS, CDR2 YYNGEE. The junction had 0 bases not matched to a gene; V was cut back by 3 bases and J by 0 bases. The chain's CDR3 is CASSGTSGNQETQYF. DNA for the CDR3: TGTGCCAGCAGCGGGACTAGCGGGAACCAAGAGACCCAGTACTTC.

CDR3 bases: TGTGCCTGGACCACGGACGCCCGTACTGGCTACACCTTC. Translated, it gives CAWTTDARTGYTF. The chain carries TRBV30 and TRBJ1-2; D remains unclear. V lost 4 bases and J 7 bases, leaving 16 bases between the germline ends. CDR1 and CDR2 from the germline V gene are GTSNPN and SVGIG (reference sequence). The CDR3 runs 13 residues.

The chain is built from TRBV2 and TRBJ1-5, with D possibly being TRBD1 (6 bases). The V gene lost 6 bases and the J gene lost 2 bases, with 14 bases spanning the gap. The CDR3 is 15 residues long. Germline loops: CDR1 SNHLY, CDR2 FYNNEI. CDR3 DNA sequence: TGTGCCAGCAGATCCACAGGGTTCGGCAATCAGCCCCAGCATTTT. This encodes CASRSTGFGNQPQHF.

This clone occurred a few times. CDR3 protein: CASRLTTGAGANVLTF. In DNA form, the CDR3 reads TGTGCCAGCAGGCTCACGACAGGGGCTGGGGCCAACGTCCTGACTTTC. This rearrangement joins TRBV28 to TRBJ2-6; the match to TRBD1 covers 8 bases. The CDR3 length is 16 residues. Germline lookup yields CDR1 MDHEN and CDR2 SYDVKM. V dropped 6 bases and J dropped 2; count of bases not matched to a gene: 6. The full variable domain, its missing parts supplied by reference TRBV28 and TRBJ2-6, is DVKVTQSSRYLVKRTGEKVFLECVQDMDHENMFWYRQDPGLGLRLIYFSYDVKMKEKGDIPEGYSVSREKKERFSLILESASTNQTSMYLCASRLTTGAGANVLTFGAGSRLTVL.

As DNA, the CDR3 is TGTGCCAGCAGGGACCGGGACGTCTACGAGCAGTACTTC. Translating it yields CASRDRDVYEQYF. This chain connects TRBV28 to TRBJ2-7; the D gene could be TRBD1 or TRBD2 (5 bases each). Germline CDR1 and CDR2: MDHEN and SYDVKM. V was cut by 6 bases and J by 3 bases, with 12 bases left in between. This CDR3 region has 13 residues.

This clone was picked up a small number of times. The CDR3 reads CASSLPGQLYGYTF. CDR3 coding DNA: TGTGCCAGCAGCTTGCCTGGACAGCTATATGGCTACACCTTC. The rearrangement uses TRBV5-6 and TRBJ1-2, with D perhaps TRBD1 (6 bases). The germline V gene has CDR1 SGHDT and CDR2 YYEEEE. The CDR3 is 14 amino acids. Between the trimmed V and J ends, which lost 1 base and 5 bases, there was a span of 12 bases.

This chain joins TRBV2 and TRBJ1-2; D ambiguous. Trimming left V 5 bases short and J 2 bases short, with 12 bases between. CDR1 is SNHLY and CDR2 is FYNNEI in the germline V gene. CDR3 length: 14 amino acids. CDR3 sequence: CASSFGSLNYGYTF. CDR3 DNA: TGTGCCAGCAGTTTTGGCTCACTAAACTATGGCTACACCTTC.

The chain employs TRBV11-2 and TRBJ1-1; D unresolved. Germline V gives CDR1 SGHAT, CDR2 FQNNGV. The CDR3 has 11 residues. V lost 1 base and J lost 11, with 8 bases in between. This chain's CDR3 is CASSLGRRAFF. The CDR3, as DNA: TGTGCCAGCAGCTTAGGAAGACGGGCTTTCTTT.

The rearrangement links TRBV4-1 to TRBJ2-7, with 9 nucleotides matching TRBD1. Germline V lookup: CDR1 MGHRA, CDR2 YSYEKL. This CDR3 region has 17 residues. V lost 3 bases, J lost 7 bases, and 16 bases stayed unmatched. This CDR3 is CASSQGFPGQGKLEQYF. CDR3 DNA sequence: TGCGCCAGCAGCCAGGGATTCCCGGGACAGGGAAAGTTAGAGCAGTACTTC.

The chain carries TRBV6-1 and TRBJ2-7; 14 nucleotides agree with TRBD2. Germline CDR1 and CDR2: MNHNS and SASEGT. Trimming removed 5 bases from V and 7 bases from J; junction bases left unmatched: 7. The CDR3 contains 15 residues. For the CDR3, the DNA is TGTGCCAGCAGTACAGTAGGACTAGCGGGAGGAGAGCAGTACTTC. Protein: CASSTVGLAGGEQYF.

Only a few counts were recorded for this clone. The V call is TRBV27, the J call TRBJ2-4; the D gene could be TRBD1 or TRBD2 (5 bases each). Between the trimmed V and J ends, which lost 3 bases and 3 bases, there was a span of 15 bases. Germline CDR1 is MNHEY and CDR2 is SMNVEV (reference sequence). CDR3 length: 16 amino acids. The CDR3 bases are TGTGCCAGCAGTTTGGGACCCACATGGGTCAAAAACATTCAGTACTTC. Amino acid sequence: CASSLGPTWVKNIQYF.

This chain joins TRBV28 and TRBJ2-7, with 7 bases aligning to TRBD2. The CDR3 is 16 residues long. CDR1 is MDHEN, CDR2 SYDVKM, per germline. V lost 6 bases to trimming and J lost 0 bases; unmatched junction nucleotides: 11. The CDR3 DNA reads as TGTGCCAGCAGCCACACTAGCGAATTAAGCTCCTACGAGCAGTACTTC. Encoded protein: CASSHTSELSSYEQYF.

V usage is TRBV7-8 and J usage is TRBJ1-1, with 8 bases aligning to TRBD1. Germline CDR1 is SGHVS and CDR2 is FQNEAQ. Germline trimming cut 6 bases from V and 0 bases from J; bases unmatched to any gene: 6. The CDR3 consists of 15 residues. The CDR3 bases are TGTGCCAGCAGTTTTGACAGGGGTATGAACACTGAAGCTTTCTTT. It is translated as CASSFDRGMNTEAFF.

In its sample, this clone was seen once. The CDR3 sequence is CASSGTGGLNSNQPQHF. The CDR3 region has the DNA TGTGCCAGCTCCGGGACAGGGGGCCTAAATAGCAATCAGCCCCAGCATTTT. The V call is TRBV28, the J call TRBJ1-5; 12 bases agree with TRBD1. The CDR3 extends over 17 amino acids. J was trimmed by 0 bases and V by 8 bases; bases with no gene match: 8. Germline values: CDR1 MDHEN, CDR2 SYDVKM.

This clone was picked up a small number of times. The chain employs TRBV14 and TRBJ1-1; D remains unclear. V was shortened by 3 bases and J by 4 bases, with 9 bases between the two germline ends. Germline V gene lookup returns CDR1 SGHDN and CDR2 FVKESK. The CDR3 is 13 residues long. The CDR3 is CASSHSTITEAFF. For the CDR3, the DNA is TGTGCCAGCAGCCACAGTACGATCACTGAAGCTTTCTTT.

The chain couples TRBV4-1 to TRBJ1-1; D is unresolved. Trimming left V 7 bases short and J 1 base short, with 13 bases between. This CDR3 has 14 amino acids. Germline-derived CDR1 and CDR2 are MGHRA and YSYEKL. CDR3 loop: CASTSRGSNTEAFF. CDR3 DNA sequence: TGCGCCAGCACGTCGCGAGGGTCGAACACTGAAGCTTTCTTT.

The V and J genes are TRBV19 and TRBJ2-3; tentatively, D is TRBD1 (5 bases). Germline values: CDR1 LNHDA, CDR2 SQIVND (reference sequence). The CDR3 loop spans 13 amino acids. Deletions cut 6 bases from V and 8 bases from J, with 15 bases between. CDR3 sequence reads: CASRPPQGGTQYF. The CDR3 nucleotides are TGTGCCAGTAGGCCTCCTCAGGGCGGTACGCAGTATTTT.

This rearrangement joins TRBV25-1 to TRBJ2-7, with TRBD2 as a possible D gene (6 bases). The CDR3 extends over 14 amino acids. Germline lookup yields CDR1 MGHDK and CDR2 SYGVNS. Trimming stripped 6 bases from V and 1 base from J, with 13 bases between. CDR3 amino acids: CASRGGSGSYEQYF. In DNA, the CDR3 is TGTGCCAGCAGGGGGGGATCCGGATCCTACGAGCAGTACTTC.